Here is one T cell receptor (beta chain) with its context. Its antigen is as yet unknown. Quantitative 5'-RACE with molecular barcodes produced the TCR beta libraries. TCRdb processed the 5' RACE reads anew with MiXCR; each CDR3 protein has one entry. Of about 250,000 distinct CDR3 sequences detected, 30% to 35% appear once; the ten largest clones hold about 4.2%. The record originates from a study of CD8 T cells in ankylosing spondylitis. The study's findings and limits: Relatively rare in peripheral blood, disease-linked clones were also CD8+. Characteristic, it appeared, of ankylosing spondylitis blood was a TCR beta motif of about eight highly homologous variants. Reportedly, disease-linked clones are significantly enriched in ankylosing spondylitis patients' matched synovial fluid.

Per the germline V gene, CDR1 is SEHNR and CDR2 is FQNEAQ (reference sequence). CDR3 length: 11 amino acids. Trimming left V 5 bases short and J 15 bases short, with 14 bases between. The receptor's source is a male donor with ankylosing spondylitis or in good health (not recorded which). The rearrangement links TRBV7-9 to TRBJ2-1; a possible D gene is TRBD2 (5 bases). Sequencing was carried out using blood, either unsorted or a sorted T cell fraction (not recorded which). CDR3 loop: CASSVMEEVFF. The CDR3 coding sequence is TGTGCCAGCAGCGTCATGGAGGAGGTGTTCTTC.